This entry lists 20 T cell receptor beta chains sequenced from one sample in a study of cytomegalovirus exposure and HLA in healthy donors. Both 60 Vbeta primers and 13 Jbeta primers went into the PCR. Libraries were prepared by immunoSEQ multiplex PCR; TCRdb keeps only in-frame clonotypes and omits some of them. The table records over 85,000 clones, approximately 87% of them present only once. Sequencing was done on a sample of PBMCs. These receptors all come from a man in his forties in good health and CMV-seronegative.

Details on this clone: The junction differs from germline at one of its ends, possibly a read error. V is TRBV19 and J is TRBJ1-6, with TRBD1 as a possible D gene (5 bases). Germline loops: CDR1 LNHDA, CDR2 SQIVND (reference sequence). The CDR3 has 14 amino acids. CDR3 in amino acids: CASSLDRGLTPLHF. Written as DNA, the CDR3 is TGTGCCAGTAGTCTAGACCGGGGGTTAACACCCCTCCACTTT.

This clone is a singleton in its sample. The chain employs TRBV19 and TRBJ1-5, with 9 bases lining up with TRBD1. The germline V gene encodes CDR1 LNHDA and CDR2 SQIVND (reference sequence). The V segment lost 3 bases and the J segment 5 bases; nucleotides outside the gene matches: 8. This CDR3 is built from 16 residues. The CDR3 region is CASSIPWDRDDQPQHF. The CDR3 nucleotides read TGTGCCAGTAGTATTCCCTGGGACAGGGACGATCAGCCCCAGCATTTT.

The rearrangement links TRBV7-2 to TRBJ2-1; TRBD2 matches 8 bases. This CDR3 is built from 15 residues. Per germline, CDR1 SGHTA and CDR2 FQGNSA. The J segment lost 7 bases and the V segment lost 5 bases, leaving 10 bases of the junction unmatched. CDR3 coding DNA: TGTGCCAGCAGCACTACTAGCGGACTAGGGAATGAGCAGTTCTTC. It yields the protein CASSTTSGLGNEQFF.

The chain uses TRBV5-1 and TRBJ1-6; weak D call: TRBD1 (6 bases). CDR1 SGHRS and CDR2 YFSETQ come from the germline V gene. This CDR3 comprises 14 residues. Trimming took 0 bases from V and 9 from J, leaving 10 bases between them. The CDR3 nucleotides are TGCGCCAGCAGCTTGGAGGGCAGGGGTTCACCCCTCCACTTT. Its protein is CASSLEGRGSPLHF.

The rearrangement uses TRBV25-1 and TRBJ1-2; no definite D call. Germline loops: CDR1 MGHDK, CDR2 SYGVNS. The CDR3 loop spans 14 amino acids. V was cut by 5 bases and J by 8 bases, with 18 bases left in between. CDR3 residues: CASSTPLYRNGYTF. CDR3 nucleotides: TGTGCCAGCAGTACACCCCTTTATCGAAACGGCTACACCTTC.

The chain employs TRBV30 and TRBJ2-5, with TRBD2 matching over 7 bases. CDR1 is GTSNPN, CDR2 SVGIG, per germline (reference sequence). J was trimmed by 4 bases and V by 0 bases; bases with no gene match: 5. This CDR3 comprises 14 residues. The CDR3 sequence: CAWSVPGGRETQYF. The CDR3 DNA is TGTGCCTGGAGTGTACCGGGCGGGAGAGAGACCCAGTACTTC.

The chain joins TRBV7-9 to TRBJ2-5; 10 bases map to TRBD2. V was clipped by 5 bases and J by 7 bases; unmatched bases: 10. CDR1 SEHNR and CDR2 FQNEAQ come from the germline V gene (reference sequence). The CDR3 is 15 amino acids. The CDR3 DNA is TGTGCCAGCAGCAAAAGCGGGGGGGGTTCGGGGACCCAGTACTTC. Translated: CASSKSGGGSGTQYF.

The rearrangement links TRBV29-1 to TRBJ1-1, with TRBD1 as a possible D gene (6 bases). Trimming took 4 bases from V and 10 from J, leaving 16 bases between them. This CDR3 spans 12 amino acids. Germline CDR1 and CDR2: SQVTM and ANQGSEA. The CDR3 DNA sequence: TGCAGCGTTGTGGGGACATTCCCAGGAGCTTTCTTT. Its translation: CSVVGTFPGAFF.

The rearrangement links TRBV6-1 to TRBJ1-1, with D unresolved. CDR3 length: 14 amino acids. CDR1 and CDR2 from the germline V gene are MNHNS and SASEGT. V lost 2 bases and J lost 3, with 10 bases in between. In DNA, the CDR3 is TGTGCCAGCAGTGAACGGTTGGTGGACACTGAAGCTTTCTTT. It translates to CASSERLVDTEAFF.

J is TRBJ1-4 and V is TRBV5-1, with unresolved D. The ends were cut back, 4 bases at V and 7 bases at J, with 17 bases in the middle. This CDR3 is 15 amino acids long. Germline V gene lookup returns CDR1 SGHRS and CDR2 YFSETQ. The CDR3 region has the DNA TGCGCCAGCAGCCCCGATACCCACTTGAGTGAAAAACTGTTTTTT. Amino acid sequence: CASSPDTHLSEKLFF.

A single count supports this clone. The rearrangement links TRBV18 to TRBJ2-7, with D hard to call. Germline values: CDR1 KGHSH, CDR2 LQKENI. The CDR3 contains 12 residues. Deletions cut 4 bases from V and 5 bases from J, with 9 bases between. CDR3: CASSLTSDEQYF. CDR3 bases: TGTGCCAGCTCACTCACTTCTGACGAGCAGTACTTC.

The rearrangement joins TRBV30 to TRBJ2-7; 10 bases match TRBD2. There are 19 residues in the CDR3. CDR1 is GTSNPN and CDR2 is SVGIG in the germline V gene (reference sequence). The V segment lost 0 bases and the J segment 1 base; nucleotides outside the gene matches: 15. CDR3 nucleotides: TGTGCCTGGAGTGTATCGTTTTGGGCTAGCGGGGGACCATCCTACGAGCAGTACTTC. Protein product: CAWSVSFWASGGPSYEQYF.

The gene calls are TRBV5-1 and TRBJ2-3; 8 bases are shared with TRBD2. V lost 0 bases and J lost 2; bases outside the gene matches: 2. Germline V gene data show CDR1 as SGHRS and CDR2 as YFSETQ. CDR3 length: 15 residues. The CDR3 spells CASSLGGGYTDTQYF. The CDR3 DNA sequence: TGCGCCAGCAGCTTGGGCGGGGGGTACACAGATACGCAGTATTTT. Looking up the rest from reference TRBV5-1 and TRBJ2-3 gives the full variable domain: KAGVTQTPRYLIKTRGQQVTLSCSPISGHRSVSWYQQTPGQGLQFLFEYFSETQRNKGNFPGRFSGRQFSNSRSEMNVSTLELGDSALYLCASSLGGGYTDTQYFGPGTRLTVL.

The chain has TRBV7-3 and TRBJ2-3; D perhaps matches TRBD2 (7 bases). V was trimmed by 3 bases and J by 8 bases, leaving 15 bases between them. This CDR3 spans 14 amino acids. CDR1 is SGHTA and CDR2 is FQGTGA in the germline V gene. CDR3 DNA: TGTGCCAGCAGCTTGGGGGGGCAGGGGCTTACGCAGTATTTT. It translates to CASSLGGQGLTQYF. The full variable domain, with the rest looked up from reference TRBV7-3 and TRBJ2-3, is GAGVSQTPSNKVTEKGKYVELRCDPISGHTALYWYRQSLGQGPEFLIYFQGTGAADDSGLPNDRFFAVRPEGSVSTLKIQRTERGDSAVYLCASSLGGQGLTQYFGPGTRLTVL.

The V gene is TRBV7-3, the J gene TRBJ2-7, with TRBD1 matching 8 bases. The CDR3 has 12 residues. The germline V gene encodes CDR1 SGHTA and CDR2 FQGTGA. J gave up 5 bases and V 4 bases, and 1 base lay outside the gene matches. In DNA, the CDR3 is TGTGCCAGCAGCTCGACAGGGGACGAGCAGTACTTC. It yields the protein CASSSTGDEQYF.

This clone came up once. The CDR3 nucleotides read TGTGCCAGCAGCGCCGACAGTTTTAATGAAAAACTGTTTTTT. Translated, it gives CASSADSFNEKLFF. The chain couples TRBV9 to TRBJ1-4, with D perhaps TRBD1 (5 bases). This CDR3 region has 14 residues. Germline CDR1 and CDR2: SGDLS and YYNGEE. Trimming shortened V by 3 bases and J by 4 bases, and 10 bases separated the two germline ends.

The rearrangement uses TRBV5-1 and TRBJ1-1; tentatively, D is TRBD1 (5 bases). Germline values: CDR1 SGHRS, CDR2 YFSETQ. With 7 bases removed from V and 1 base from J, the gap between germline ends came to 20 bases. The CDR3 covers 16 residues. The DNA of the CDR3 is TGCGCCAGCGAACTTGGGGCTTTGGGTACGAACACTGAAGCTTTCTTT. Translated, it gives CASELGALGTNTEAFF. Variable domain in full (rest from reference TRBV5-1 and TRBJ1-1): KAGVTQTPRYLIKTRGQQVTLSCSPISGHRSVSWYQQTPGQGLQFLFEYFSETQRNKGNFPGRFSGRQFSNSRSEMNVSTLELGDSALYLCASELGALGTNTEAFFGQGTRLTVV.

This clone showed up just a few times. CDR3 coding DNA: TGTGCCAGCAGCCTCCCGCAGGGGCTAGCGGGGGGAAGGACCGGGGAGCTGTTTTTT. It is translated as CASSLPQGLAGGRTGELFF. The chain links TRBV7-2 to TRBJ2-2, with 11 bases fitting TRBD2. Germline V gene lookup returns CDR1 SGHTA and CDR2 FQGNSA. Trimming cost V 5 bases and J 5 bases; bases outside gene matches: 16. The CDR3 runs to 19 residues.

This clone was found a few times. The rearrangement uses TRBV6-6 and TRBJ2-7, with 11 bases identical to TRBD1. J was trimmed by 0 bases and V by 5 bases; bases with no gene match: 3. This CDR3 comprises 15 residues. Germline V gives CDR1 MNHNY, CDR2 SVGAGI (reference sequence). CDR3 sequence reads: CASSGGTGGSYEQYF. The CDR3 nucleotides are TGTGCCAGCAGTGGGGGGACAGGGGGCTCCTACGAGCAGTACTTC.

This chain's CDR3 is CASSLGDRVTIGYTF. Written as DNA, the CDR3 is TGTGCCAGCAGCTTGGGGGACAGGGTCACTATTGGCTACACCTTC. This chain links TRBV7-9 with TRBJ1-2; 9 bases agree with TRBD1. Per germline, CDR1 SEHNR and CDR2 FQNEAQ (reference sequence). The CDR3 runs to 15 residues. V was clipped by 3 bases and J by 7 bases; unmatched bases: 9.